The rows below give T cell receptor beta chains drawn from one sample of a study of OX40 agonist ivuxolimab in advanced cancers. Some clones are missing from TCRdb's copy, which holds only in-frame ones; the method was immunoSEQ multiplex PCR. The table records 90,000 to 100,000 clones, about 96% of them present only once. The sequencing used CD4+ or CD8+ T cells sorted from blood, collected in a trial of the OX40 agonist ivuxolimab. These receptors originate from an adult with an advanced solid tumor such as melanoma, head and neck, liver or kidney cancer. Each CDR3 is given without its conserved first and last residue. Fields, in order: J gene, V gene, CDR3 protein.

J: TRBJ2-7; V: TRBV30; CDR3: AAREGGAYEQY
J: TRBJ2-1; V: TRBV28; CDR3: ASSLSGNEQF
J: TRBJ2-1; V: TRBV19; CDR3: ASRLLAGGLNEQF
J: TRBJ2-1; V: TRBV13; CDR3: ASSLVGGLVFSYNEQF
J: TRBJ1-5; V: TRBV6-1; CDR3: ASRWGKNSNQPQH
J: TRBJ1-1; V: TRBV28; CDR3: ASSSPRRVNTEAF
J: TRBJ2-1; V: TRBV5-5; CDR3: ASSLTGEQF
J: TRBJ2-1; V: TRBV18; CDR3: ASSSAPAGYEQF
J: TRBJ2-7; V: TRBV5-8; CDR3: ASSPRQGLSEQY
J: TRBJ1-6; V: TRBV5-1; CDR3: ASSPLGEGGNSPLH
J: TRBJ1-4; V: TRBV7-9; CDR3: ASSPSRDFGLF
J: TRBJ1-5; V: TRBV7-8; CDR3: ASTGGSNQPQH
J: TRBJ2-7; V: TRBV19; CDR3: ASSAEVSGASSYEQY
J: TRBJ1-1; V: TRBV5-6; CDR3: ASSLGYTEAF
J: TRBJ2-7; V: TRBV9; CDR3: ASSVVAGGYEQY
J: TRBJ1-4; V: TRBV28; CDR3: ASSLTGVGEKLF
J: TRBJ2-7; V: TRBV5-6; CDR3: ASRGEGSYEQY
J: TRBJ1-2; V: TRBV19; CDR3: ASSIQPTGPRGYT
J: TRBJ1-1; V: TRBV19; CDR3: ASRWGGAGYTEAF
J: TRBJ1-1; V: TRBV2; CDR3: ASSSNRDADTEAF
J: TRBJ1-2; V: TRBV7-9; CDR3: ASSLPSSPGTNYGYT
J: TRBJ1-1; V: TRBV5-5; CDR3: ASSFGWGDTEAF